These 4 T cell receptor beta chains originate from one sample sequenced in a study of PD-L1 blockade in urothelial cancer. The time point denotes: pretreatment peripheral blood. Here immunoSEQ multiplex PCR was the method, and the copy in TCRdb shows in-frame clones only, minus some. The table includes 70,000 to 100,000 clones, about four fifths detected once. Sequencing was performed on PBMCs, taken around atezolizumab (anti-PD-L1) treatment. The receptors come from a man between 60 and 75 years old with urothelial cancer.

The gene calls are TRBV6-6 and TRBJ1-2; 7 nucleotides agree with TRBD1. Unmatched junction bases numbered 6, after V lost 10 bases and J lost 1 base. The CDR3 extends over 13 amino acids. The germline V gene encodes CDR1 MNHNY and CDR2 SVGAGI (reference sequence). CDR3 sequence (DNA): TGTGCCACCGGGGGACAGCTTAACTATGGCTACACCTTC. Its translation is CATGGQLNYGYTF.

This chain connects TRBV7-9 to TRBJ2-7; 10 bases map to TRBD2. The V gene's germline CDR1 is SEHNR and CDR2 FQNEAQ (reference sequence). The CDR3 spans 16 residues. With V trimmed by 5 bases and J by 0 bases, 7 bases remained unmatched. The CDR3 loop is CASSPGTSAYSYEQYF. The CDR3 nucleotides are TGTGCCAGCAGCCCAGGGACTAGCGCATACTCCTACGAGCAGTACTTC. Full variable domain (outside the CDR3, taken from reference TRBV7-9 and TRBJ2-7): DTGVSQNPRHKITKRGQNVTFRCDPISEHNRLYWYRQTLGQGPEFLTYFQNEAQLEKSRLLSDRFSAERPKGSFSTLEIQRTEQGDSAMYLCASSPGTSAYSYEQYFGPGTRLTVT.

The rearrangement uses TRBV2 and TRBJ2-1, with D perhaps TRBD2 (6 bases). CDR3 size: 13 residues. Germline CDR1 SNHLY, CDR2 FYNNEI. Trimming removed 3 bases from V and 14 bases from J, with 17 bases in between. The CDR3 protein is CASSEEGITDKFF. CDR3 DNA sequence: TGTGCCAGCAGTGAGGAGGGGATCACAGATAAGTTCTTC.

This chain joins TRBV6-5 and TRBJ1-2; D is perhaps TRBD1 (5 bases). Between the trimmed V and J ends, which lost 5 bases and 4 bases, there was a span of 11 bases. Germline V gene sequence: CDR1 MNHEY, CDR2 SVGAGI. The CDR3 loop spans 13 amino acids. CDR3 in DNA: TGTGCCAGCAGTCTCCACGGGGGCTATGGCTACACCTTC. It is translated as CASSLHGGYGYTF.